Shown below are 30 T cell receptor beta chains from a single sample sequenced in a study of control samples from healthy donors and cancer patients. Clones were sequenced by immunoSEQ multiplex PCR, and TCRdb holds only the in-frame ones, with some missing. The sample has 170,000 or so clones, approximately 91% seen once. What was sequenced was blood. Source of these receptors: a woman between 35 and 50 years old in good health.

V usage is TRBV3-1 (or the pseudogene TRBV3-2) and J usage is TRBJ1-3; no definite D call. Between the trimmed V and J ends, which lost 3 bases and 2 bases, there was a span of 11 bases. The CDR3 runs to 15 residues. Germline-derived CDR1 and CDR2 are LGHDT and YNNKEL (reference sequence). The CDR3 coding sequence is TGTGCCAGCAGCCACGGCAGCCACCCTGGAAACACCATATATTTT. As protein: CASSHGSHPGNTIYF.

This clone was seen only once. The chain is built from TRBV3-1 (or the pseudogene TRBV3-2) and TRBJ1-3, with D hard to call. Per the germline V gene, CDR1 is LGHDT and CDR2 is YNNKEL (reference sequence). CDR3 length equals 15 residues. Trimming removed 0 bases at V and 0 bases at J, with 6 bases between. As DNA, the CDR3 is TGTGCCAGCAGCCAAGAGTTCAACTCTGGAAACACCATATATTTT. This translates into CASSQEFNSGNTIYF.

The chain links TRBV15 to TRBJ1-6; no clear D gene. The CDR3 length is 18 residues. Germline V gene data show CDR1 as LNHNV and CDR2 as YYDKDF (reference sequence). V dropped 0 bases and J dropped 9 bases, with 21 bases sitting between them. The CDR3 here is CATSRDLQTAEGGSPLHF. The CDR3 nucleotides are TGTGCCACCAGCAGAGATTTGCAAACCGCGGAGGGAGGTTCACCCCTCCACTTT.

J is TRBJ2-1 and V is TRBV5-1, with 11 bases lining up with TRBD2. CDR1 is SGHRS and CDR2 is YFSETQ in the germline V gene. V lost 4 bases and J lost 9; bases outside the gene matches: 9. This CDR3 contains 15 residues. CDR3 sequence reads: CASSETGTSGSEQFF. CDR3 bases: TGCGCCAGCAGCGAAACCGGGACTAGCGGTTCTGAGCAGTTCTTC.

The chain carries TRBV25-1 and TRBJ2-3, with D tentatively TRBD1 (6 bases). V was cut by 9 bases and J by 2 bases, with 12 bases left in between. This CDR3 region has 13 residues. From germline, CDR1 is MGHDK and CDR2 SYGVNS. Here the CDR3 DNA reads TGTGCCAGTCAGGACAGCACCACAGATACGCAGTATTTT. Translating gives CASQDSTTDTQYF.

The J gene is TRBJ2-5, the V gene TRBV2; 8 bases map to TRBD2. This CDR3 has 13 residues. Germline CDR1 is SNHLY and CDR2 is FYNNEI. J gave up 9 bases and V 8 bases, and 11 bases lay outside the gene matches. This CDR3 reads CASHSGPGRAQYF. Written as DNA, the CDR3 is TGTGCCAGCCATAGCGGCCCCGGGAGGGCCCAGTACTTC.

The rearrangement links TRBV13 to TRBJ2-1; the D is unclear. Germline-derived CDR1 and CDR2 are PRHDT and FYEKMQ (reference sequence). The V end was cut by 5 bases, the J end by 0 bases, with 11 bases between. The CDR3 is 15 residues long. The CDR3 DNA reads TGTGCCAGCAGCAAAACCGTAAGCTCCTACAATGAGCAGTTCTTC. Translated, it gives CASSKTVSSYNEQFF.

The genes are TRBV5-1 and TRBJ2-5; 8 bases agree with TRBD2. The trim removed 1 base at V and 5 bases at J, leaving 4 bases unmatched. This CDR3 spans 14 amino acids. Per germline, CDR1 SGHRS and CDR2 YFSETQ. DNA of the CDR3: TGCGCCAGCAGCTTGCCGGGGGGGCCGGAGACCCAGTACTTC. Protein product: CASSLPGGPETQYF.

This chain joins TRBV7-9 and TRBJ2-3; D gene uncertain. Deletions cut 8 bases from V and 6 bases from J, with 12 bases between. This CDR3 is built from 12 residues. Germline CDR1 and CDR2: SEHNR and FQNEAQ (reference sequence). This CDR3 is CASPTKQDTQYF. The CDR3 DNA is TGTGCCAGCCCAACCAAACAGGATACGCAGTATTTT. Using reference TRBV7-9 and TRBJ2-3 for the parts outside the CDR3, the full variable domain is DTGVSQNPRHKITKRGQNVTFRCDPISEHNRLYWYRQTLGQGPEFLTYFQNEAQLEKSRLLSDRFSAERPKGSFSTLEIQRTEQGDSAMYLCASPTKQDTQYFGPGTRLTVL.

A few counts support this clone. The CDR3 loop is CASNTNGQGLRNQPQHF. CDR3 DNA sequence: TGTGCCAGTAATACCAACGGACAGGGGCTACGCAATCAGCCCCAGCATTTT. The chain joins TRBV19 to TRBJ1-5, with 9 bases that match TRBD1. CDR3 size: 17 residues. Germline V gives CDR1 LNHDA, CDR2 SQIVND (reference sequence). Trimming cost V 7 bases and J 2 bases; bases outside gene matches: 12.

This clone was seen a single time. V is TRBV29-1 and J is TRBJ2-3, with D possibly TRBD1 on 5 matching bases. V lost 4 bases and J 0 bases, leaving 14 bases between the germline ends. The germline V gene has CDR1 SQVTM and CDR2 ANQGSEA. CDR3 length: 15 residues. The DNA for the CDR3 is TGCAGCGTTGTTGAGGCAGGGCCTAGCACAGATACGCAGTATTTT. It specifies CSVVEAGPSTDTQYF.

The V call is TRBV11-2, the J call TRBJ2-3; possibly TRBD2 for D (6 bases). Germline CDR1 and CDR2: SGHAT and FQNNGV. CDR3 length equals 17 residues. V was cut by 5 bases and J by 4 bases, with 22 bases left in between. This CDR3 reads CASSHYLGTSDPDTQYF. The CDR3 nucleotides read TGTGCCAGCAGCCATTACTTAGGGACTTCCGACCCAGATACGCAGTATTTT. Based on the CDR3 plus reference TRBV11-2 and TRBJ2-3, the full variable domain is EAGVAQSPRYKIIEKRQSVAFWCNPISGHATLYWYQQILGQGPKLLIQFQNNGVVDDSQLPKDRFSAERLKGVDSTLKIQPAKLEDSAVYLCASSHYLGTSDPDTQYFGPGTRLTVL.

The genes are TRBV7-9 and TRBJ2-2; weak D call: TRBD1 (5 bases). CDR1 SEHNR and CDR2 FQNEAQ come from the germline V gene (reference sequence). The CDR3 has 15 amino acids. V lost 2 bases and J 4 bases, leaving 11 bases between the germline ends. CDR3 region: CASSLLQGTTGELFF. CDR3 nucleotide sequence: TGTGCCAGCAGCTTATTGCAGGGTACCACCGGGGAGCTGTTTTTT.

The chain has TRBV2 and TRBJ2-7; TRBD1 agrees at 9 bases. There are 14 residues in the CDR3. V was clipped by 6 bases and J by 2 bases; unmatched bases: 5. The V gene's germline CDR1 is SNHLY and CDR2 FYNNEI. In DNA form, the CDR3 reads TGTGCCAGCAGAACCGGGACAGGGCCCTACGAGCAGTACTTC. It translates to CASRTGTGPYEQYF.

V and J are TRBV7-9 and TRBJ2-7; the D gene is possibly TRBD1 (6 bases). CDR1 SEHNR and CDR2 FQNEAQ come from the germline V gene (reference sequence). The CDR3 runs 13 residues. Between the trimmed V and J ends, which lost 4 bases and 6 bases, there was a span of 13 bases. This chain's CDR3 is CASSSAAGAEQYF. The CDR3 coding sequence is TGTGCCAGCAGCTCCGCCGCAGGGGCCGAGCAGTACTTC.

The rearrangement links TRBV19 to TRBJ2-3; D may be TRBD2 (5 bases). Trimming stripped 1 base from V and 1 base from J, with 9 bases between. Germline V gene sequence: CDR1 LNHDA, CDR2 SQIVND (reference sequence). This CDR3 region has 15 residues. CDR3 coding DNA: TGTGCCAGTAGTATAGGTTACGGGGGCACAGATACGCAGTATTTT. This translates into CASSIGYGGTDTQYF. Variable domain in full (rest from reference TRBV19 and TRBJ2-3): DGGITQSPKYLFRKEGQNVTLSCEQNLNHDAMYWYRQDPGQGLRLIYYSQIVNDFQKGDIAEGYSVSREKKESFPLTVTSAQKNPTAFYLCASSIGYGGTDTQYFGPGTRLTVL.

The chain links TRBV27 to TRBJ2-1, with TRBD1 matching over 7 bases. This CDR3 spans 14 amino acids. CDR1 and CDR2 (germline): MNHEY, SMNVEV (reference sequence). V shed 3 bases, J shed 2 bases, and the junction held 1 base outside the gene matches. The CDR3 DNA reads TGTGCCAGCAGTTTTCAGGGGGCCTACAATGAGCAGTTCTTC. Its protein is CASSFQGAYNEQFF.

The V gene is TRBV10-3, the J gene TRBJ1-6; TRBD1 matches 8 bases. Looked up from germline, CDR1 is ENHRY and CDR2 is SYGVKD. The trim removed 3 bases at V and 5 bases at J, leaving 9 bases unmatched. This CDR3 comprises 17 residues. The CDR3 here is CAISEAFGQGNNSPLHF. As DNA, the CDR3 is TGTGCCATCAGTGAAGCTTTCGGACAGGGTAATAATTCACCCCTCCACTTT.

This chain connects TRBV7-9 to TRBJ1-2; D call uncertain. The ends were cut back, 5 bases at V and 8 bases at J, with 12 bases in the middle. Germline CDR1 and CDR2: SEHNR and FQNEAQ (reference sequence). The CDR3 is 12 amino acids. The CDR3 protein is CASSVDPPGYTF. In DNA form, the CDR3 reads TGTGCCAGCAGCGTGGACCCCCCCGGCTACACCTTC.

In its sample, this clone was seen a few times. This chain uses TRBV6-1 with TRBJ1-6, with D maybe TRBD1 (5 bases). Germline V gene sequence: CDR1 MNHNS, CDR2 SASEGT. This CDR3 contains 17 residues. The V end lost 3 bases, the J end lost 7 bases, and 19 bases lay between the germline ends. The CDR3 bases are TGTGCCAGCAGTGAGCCGACCTGGCAGGGAGGCAATTCACCCCTCCACTTT. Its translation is CASSEPTWQGGNSPLHF.

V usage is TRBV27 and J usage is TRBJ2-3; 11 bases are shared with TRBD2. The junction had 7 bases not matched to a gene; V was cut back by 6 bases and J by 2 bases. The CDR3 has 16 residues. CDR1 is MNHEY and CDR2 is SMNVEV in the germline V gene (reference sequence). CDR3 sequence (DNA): TGTGCCAGCAGATATCTAGCGGGGGGACTCACAGATACGCAGTATTTT. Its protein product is CASRYLAGGLTDTQYF.

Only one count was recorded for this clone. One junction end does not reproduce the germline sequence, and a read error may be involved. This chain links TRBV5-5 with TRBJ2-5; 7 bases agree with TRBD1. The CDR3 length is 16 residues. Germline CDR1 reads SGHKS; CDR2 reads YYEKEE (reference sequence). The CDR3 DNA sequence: TGTGCCAGCAGCTTGGCCGAGGGGGCAGGACAAGAGACCCGGTACTTC. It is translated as CASSLAEGAGQETRYF.

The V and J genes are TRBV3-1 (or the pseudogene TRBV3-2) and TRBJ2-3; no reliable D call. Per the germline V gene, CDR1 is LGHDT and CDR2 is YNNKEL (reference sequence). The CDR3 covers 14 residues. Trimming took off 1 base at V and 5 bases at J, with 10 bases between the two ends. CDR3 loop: CASSQAVAKDTQYF. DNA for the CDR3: TGTGCCAGCAGCCAAGCGGTGGCTAAAGATACGCAGTATTTT.

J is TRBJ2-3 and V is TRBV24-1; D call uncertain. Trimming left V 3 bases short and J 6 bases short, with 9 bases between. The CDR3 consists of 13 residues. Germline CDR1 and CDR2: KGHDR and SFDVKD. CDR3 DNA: TGTGCCACCAGTGATCCCCTGATGGATACGCAGTATTTT. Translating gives CATSDPLMDTQYF.

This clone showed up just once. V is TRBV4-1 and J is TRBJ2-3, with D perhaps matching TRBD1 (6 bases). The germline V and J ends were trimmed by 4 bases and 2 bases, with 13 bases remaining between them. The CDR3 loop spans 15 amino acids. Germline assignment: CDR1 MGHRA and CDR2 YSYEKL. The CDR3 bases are TGCGCCAGCAGCCTCGGGACAACTTACACAGATACGCAGTATTTT. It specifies CASSLGTTYTDTQYF.

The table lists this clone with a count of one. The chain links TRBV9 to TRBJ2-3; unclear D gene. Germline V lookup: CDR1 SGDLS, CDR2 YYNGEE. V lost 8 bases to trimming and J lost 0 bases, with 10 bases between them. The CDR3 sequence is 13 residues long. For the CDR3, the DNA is TGTGCCAGTACGACGGAGAGCACAGATACGCAGTATTTT. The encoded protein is CASTTESTDTQYF.

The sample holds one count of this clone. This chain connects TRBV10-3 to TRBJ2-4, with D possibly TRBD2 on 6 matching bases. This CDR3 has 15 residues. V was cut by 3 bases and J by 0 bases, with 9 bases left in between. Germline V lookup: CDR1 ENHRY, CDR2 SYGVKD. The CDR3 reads CAISEPGVAKNIQYF. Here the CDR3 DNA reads TGTGCCATCAGTGAACCGGGAGTAGCCAAAAACATTCAGTACTTC.

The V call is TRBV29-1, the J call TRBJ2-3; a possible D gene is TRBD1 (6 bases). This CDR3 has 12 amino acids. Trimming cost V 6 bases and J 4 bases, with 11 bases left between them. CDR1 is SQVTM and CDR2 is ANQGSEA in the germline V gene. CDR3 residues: CSVQGLADTQYF. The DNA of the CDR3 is TGCAGCGTCCAGGGGCTAGCAGATACGCAGTATTTT.

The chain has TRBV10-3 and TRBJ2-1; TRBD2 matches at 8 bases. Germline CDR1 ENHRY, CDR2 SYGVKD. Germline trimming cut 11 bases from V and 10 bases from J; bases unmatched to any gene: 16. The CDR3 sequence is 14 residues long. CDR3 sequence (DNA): TGTGCCGCACGCCCAGGAGCGGGGGAGAGGGAGCAGTTCTTC. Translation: CAARPGAGEREQFF.

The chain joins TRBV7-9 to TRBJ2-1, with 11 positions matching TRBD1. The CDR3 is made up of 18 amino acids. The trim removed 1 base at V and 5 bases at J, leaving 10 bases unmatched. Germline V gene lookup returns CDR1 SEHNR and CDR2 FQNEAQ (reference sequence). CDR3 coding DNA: TGTGCCAGCAGCTTAGGGCGCCCCGGGACAGGGGGAGACAATGAGCAGTTCTTC. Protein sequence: CASSLGRPGTGGDNEQFF.